Below, one TCR beta chain is given with its context. The target antigen is unknown. cDNA libraries of TCR beta carried unique molecular identifiers. A population of about 0.95 to 10 million T cells gave rise to 450,000 to 500,000 cDNA molecules. TCRdb called the PCR reads again in MiXCR, with one record for every CDR3 protein. The table has about 540,000 distinct CDR3 sequences, around a third seen once. The sample is drawn from a study of post-analysis software for immune sequencing data. Study in general: Clinical courses comprised relapsing-remitting, secondary progressive and progressive-relapsing multiple sclerosis. Study results and caveats: Five TRBV segments, including TRBV5-6, TRBV5-1 and TRBV20-1, were more frequent in patients than controls. Significantly lower normalized Chao1 diversity was seen in multiple sclerosis patients than in controls.

Germline loops: CDR1 SEHNR, CDR2 FQNEAQ (reference sequence). This CDR3 spans 15 amino acids. The ends were cut back, 4 bases at V and 1 base at J, with 13 bases in the middle. The sample was blood. This TCR came from a girl younger than 18 with multiple sclerosis. The V and J genes are TRBV7-9 and TRBJ2-5; the D call may be TRBD1 or TRBD2 (6 bases each). The CDR3 sequence: CASSSGEAAQETQYF. The CDR3 nucleotides read TGTGCCAGCAGCTCAGGGGAGGCGGCCCAAGAGACCCAGTACTTC.